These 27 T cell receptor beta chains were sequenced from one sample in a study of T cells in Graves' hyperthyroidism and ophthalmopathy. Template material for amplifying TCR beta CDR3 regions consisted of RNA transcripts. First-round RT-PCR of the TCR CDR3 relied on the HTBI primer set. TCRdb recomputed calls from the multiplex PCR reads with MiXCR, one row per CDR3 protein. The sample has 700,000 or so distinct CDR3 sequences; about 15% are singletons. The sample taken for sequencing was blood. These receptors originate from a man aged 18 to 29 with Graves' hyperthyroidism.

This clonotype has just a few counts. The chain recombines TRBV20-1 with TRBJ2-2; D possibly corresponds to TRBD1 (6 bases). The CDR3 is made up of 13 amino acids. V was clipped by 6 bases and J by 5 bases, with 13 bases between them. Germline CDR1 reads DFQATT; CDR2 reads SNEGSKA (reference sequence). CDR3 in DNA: TGCAGTGCACCGAACCAGGGGACCGGGGAGCTGTTTTTT. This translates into CSAPNQGTGELFF.

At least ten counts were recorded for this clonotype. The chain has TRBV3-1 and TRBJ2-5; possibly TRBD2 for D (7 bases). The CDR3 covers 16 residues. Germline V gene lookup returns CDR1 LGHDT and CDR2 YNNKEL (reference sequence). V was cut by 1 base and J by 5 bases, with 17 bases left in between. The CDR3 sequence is CASSQGQGGALETQYF. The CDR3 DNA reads TGTGCCAGCAGCCAAGGACAAGGGGGGGCTCTGGAGACCCAGTACTTC.

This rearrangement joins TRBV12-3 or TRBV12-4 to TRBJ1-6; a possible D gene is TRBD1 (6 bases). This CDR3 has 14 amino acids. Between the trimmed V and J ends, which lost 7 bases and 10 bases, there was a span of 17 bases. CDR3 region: CASTQGGRESPLHF. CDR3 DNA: TGTGCCAGCACCCAAGGGGGGCGCGAATCACCCCTCCACTTT.

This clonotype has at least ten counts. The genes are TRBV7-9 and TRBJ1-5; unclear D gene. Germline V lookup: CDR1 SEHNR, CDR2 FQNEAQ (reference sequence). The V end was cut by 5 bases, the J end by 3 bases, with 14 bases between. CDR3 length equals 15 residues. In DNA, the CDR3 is TGTGCCAGCAGCACCAACACAGAGCCCAATCAGCCCCAGCATTTT. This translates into CASSTNTEPNQPQHF.

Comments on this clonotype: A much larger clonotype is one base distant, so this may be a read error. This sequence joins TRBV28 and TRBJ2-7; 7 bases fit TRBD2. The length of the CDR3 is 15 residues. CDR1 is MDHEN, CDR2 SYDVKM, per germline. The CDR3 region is CASSLKRDHSYEHYF. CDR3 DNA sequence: TGTGCCAGCAGTTTAAAGCGGGACCACTCCTACGAGCATTACTTC.

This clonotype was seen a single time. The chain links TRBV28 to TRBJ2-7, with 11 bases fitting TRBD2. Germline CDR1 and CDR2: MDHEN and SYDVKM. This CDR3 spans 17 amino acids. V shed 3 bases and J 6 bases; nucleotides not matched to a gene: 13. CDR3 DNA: TGTGCCAGCAGTTTCCTAGCGGGAGGAACTCGGTTCCGCGAGCAGTACTTC. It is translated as CASSFLAGGTRFREQYF.

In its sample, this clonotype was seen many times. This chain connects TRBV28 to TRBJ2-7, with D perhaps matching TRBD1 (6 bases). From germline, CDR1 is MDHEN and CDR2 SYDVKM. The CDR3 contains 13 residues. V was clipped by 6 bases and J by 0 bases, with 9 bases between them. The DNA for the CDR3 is TGTGCCAGCAGACGGGACAACTCCTACGAGCAGTACTTC. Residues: CASRRDNSYEQYF.

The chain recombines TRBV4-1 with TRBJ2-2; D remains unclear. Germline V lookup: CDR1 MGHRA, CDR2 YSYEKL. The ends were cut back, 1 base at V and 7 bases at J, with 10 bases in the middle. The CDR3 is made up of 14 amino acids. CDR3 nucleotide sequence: TGCGCCAGCAGCCAAGCCGCCGGCGTCGGGGAGCTGTTTTTT. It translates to CASSQAAGVGELFF.

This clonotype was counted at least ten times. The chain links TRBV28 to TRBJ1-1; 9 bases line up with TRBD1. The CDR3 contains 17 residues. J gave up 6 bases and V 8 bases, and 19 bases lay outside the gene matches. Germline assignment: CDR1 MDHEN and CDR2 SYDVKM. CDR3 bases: TGTGCCAGCCGCTCATGGGGCGTATGGACAGGGGACGCTGAAGCTTTCTTT. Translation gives CASRSWGVWTGDAEAFF.

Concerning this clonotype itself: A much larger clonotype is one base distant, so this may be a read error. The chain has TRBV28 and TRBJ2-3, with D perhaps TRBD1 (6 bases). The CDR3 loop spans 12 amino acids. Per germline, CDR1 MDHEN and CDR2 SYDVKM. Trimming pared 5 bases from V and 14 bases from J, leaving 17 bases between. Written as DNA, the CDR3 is TGTGCCAGCAGTCTAACACAGGGTATGCTGTATTTT. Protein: CASSLTQGMLYF.

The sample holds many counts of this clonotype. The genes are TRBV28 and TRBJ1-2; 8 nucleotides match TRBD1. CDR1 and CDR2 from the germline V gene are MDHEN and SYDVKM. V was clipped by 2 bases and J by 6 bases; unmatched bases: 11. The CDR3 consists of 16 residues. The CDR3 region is CASSLQGARASDGYTF. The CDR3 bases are TGTGCCAGCAGTTTACAGGGGGCTAGAGCGTCGGATGGCTACACCTTC.

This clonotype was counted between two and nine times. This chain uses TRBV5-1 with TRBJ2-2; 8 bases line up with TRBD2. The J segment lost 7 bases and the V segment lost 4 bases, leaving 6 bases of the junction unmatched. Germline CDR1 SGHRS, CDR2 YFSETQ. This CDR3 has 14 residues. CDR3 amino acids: CASSPSGRGGELFF. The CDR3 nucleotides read TGCGCCAGCAGCCCCAGCGGGAGAGGCGGGGAGCTGTTTTTT.

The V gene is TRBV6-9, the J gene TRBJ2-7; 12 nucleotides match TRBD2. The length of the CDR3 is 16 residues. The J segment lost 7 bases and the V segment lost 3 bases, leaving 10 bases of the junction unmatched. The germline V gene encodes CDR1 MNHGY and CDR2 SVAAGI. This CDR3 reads CASSYERGLAGEEQYF. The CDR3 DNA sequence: TGTGCCAGCAGTTACGAAAGGGGACTAGCGGGTGAGGAGCAGTACTTC.

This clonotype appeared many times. The chain's CDR3 is CASSLVTRETQYF. In nucleotides, the CDR3 is TGTGCCAGCAGTTTGGTCACTAGAGAGACCCAGTACTTC. J is TRBJ2-5 and V is TRBV28, with D maybe TRBD2 (5 bases). V lost 3 bases and J lost 4, with 9 bases in between. Germline CDR1 MDHEN, CDR2 SYDVKM. The CDR3 loop spans 13 amino acids.

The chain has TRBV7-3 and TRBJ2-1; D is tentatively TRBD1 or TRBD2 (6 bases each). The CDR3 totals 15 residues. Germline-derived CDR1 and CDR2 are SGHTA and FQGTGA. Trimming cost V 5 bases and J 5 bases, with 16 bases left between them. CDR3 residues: CASSPEGGSDNEQFF. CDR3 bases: TGTGCCAGCAGCCCTGAAGGGGGGAGTGACAATGAGCAGTTCTTC.

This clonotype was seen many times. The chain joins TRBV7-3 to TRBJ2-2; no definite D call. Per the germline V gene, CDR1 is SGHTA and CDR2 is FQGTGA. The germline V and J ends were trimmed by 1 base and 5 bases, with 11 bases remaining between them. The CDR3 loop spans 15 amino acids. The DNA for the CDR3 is TGTGCCAGCAGCTTAAATCTAGGCGGAACCGGGGAGCTGTTTTTT. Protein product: CASSLNLGGTGELFF. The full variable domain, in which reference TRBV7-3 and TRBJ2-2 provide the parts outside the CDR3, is GAGVSQTPSNKVTEKGKYVELRCDPISGHTALYWYRQSLGQGPEFLIYFQGTGAADDSGLPNDRFFAVRPEGSVSTLKIQRTERGDSAVYLCASSLNLGGTGELFFGEGSRLTVL.

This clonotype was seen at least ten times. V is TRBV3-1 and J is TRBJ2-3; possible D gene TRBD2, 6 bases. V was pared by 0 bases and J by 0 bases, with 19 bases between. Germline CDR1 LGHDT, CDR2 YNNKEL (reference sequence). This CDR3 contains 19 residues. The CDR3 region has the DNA TGTGCCAGCAGCCAAGATTTGGGTAGCGGCCCATCTAGCACAGATACGCAGTATTTT. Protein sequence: CASSQDLGSGPSSTDTQYF.

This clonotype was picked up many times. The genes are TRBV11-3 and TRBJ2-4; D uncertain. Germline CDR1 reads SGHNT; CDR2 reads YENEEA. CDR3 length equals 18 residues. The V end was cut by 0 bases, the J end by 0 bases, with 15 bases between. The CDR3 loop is CASSLEGYQRGAKNIQYF. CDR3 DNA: TGTGCCAGCAGCTTAGAAGGGTACCAACGCGGAGCCAAAAACATTCAGTACTTC.

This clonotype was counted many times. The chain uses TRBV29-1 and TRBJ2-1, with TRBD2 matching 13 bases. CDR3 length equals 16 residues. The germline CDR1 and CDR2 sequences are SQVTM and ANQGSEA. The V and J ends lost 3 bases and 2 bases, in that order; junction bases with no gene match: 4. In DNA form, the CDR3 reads TGCAGCGTTGATGGGACTAGCGGGGAACCCTACAATGAGCAGTTCTTC. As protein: CSVDGTSGEPYNEQFF.

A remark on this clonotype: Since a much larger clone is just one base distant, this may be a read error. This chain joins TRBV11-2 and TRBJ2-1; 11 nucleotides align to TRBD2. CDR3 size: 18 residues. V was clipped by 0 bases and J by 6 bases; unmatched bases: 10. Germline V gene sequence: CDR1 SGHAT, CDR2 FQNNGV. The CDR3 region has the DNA TGTGCCAGCAGCTTAGAGCTAGCGGGAGGATTGGGCTGCAATGAGCAGTTCTTC. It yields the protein CASSLELAGGLGCNEQFF.

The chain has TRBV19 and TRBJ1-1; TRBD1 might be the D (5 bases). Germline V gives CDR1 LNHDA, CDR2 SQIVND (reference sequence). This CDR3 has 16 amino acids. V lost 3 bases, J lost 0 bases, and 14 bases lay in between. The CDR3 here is CASSIGRGVMNTEAFF. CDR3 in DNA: TGTGCCAGTAGTATCGGTCGGGGGGTCATGAACACTGAAGCTTTCTTT.

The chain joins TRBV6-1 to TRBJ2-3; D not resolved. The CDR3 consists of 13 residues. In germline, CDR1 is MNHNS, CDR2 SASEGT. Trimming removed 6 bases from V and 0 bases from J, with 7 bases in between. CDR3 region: CASRATSTDTQYF. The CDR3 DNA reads TGTGCCAGCAGGGCTACGAGCACAGATACGCAGTATTTT.

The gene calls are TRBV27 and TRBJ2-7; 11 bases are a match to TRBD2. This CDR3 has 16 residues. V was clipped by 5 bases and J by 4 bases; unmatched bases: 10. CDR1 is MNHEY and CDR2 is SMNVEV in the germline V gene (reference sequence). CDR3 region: CASSPVTSGSYYEQYF. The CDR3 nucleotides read TGTGCCAGCAGTCCCGTCACTAGCGGGAGCTATTACGAGCAGTACTTC.

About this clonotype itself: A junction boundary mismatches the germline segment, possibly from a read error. For the CDR3, the DNA is TGCGCCAGCAACTTGCTAGGGGGGAATGAGCAGTTCTTC. Its protein product is CASNLLGGNEQFF. The gene calls are TRBV5-1 and TRBJ2-1; tentatively, D is TRBD1 or TRBD2 (6 bases each). The CDR3 has 13 residues. Germline V CDR1 and CDR2: SGHRS, YFSETQ.

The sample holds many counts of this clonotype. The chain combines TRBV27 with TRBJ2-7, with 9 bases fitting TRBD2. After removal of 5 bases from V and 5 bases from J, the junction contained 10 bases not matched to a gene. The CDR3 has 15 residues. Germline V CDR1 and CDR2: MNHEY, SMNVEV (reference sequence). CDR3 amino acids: CASSRIAGVGNEQYF. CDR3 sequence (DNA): TGTGCCAGCAGTAGGATAGCGGGAGTAGGCAACGAGCAGTACTTC.

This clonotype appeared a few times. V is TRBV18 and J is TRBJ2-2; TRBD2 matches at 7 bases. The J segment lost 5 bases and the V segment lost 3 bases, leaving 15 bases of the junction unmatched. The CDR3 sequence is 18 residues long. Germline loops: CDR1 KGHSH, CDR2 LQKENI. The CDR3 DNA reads TGTGCCAGCTCACCCCTCGCGCTTGCGGGAGCGGGTACCGGGGAGCTGTTTTTT. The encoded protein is CASSPLALAGAGTGELFF.

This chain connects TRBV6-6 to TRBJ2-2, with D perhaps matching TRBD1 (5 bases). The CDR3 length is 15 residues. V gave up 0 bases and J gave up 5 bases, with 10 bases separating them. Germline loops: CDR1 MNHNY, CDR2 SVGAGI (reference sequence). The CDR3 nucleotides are TGTGCCAGCAGTTACTCGGCAGGGATAACCGGGGAGCTGTTTTTT. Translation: CASSYSAGITGELFF.